One and the same sample provided the 8 T cell receptor beta chains below, sequenced in a study of T cell changes during pregnancy in multiple sclerosis. Method: immunoSEQ multiplex PCR; TCRdb's copy keeps in-frame clones and lacks some. Of some 60,000 clones listed, roughly 90% are singletons. The material was peripheral blood, obtained in the first trimester of pregnancy. All receptors come from a female donor in good health, enrolled as a control in a pregnancy study.

This chain joins TRBV6-5 and TRBJ2-1; 7 nucleotides line up with TRBD1. Germline CDR1 and CDR2: MNHEY and SVGAGI. The CDR3 is 11 amino acids. V lost 6 bases to trimming and J lost 8 bases; unmatched junction nucleotides: 1. CDR3 DNA: TGTGCCAGCAGAACAGGGGATGAGCAGTTCTTC. This codes for CASRTGDEQFF.

This clone was detected only a few times. CDR3 protein: CASSDRGADTEAFF. The CDR3 DNA sequence: TGTGCCAGCAGTGATCGAGGCGCCGACACTGAAGCTTTCTTT. The J gene is TRBJ1-1, the V gene TRBV2; D uncertain. V was cut by 3 bases and J by 3 bases, with 11 bases left in between. CDR3 length: 14 residues. Germline V lookup: CDR1 SNHLY, CDR2 FYNNEI.

The chain recombines TRBV4-3 with TRBJ1-3; 7 nucleotides agree with TRBD1. Germline V lookup: CDR1 LGHNA, CDR2 YSLEER. The CDR3 is 19 residues long. The trim removed 0 bases at V and 0 bases at J, leaving 11 bases unmatched. CDR3 sequence (DNA): TGCGCCAGCAGCCAAGACCCCCTTGGACAGGACTCCTCTGGAAACACCATATATTTT. It yields the protein CASSQDPLGQDSSGNTIYF.

The chain recombines TRBV19 with TRBJ1-1; D is uncertain. CDR3 length: 15 residues. V was trimmed by 3 bases and J by 1 base, leaving 12 bases between them. Per germline, CDR1 LNHDA and CDR2 SQIVND (reference sequence). The CDR3 DNA reads TGTGCCAGTAGTATCGAACCGGGAAGGAACACTGAAGCTTTCTTT. Protein: CASSIEPGRNTEAFF. Supplemented by reference TRBV19 and TRBJ1-1, the full variable domain reads DGGITQSPKYLFRKEGQNVTLSCEQNLNHDAMYWYRQDPGQGLRLIYYSQIVNDFQKGDIAEGYSVSREKKESFPLTVTSAQKNPTAFYLCASSIEPGRNTEAFFGQGTRLTVV.

This chain links TRBV7-9 with TRBJ2-7, with TRBD1 matching 12 bases. Germline V gene sequence: CDR1 SEHNR, CDR2 FQNEAQ (reference sequence). Unmatched junction bases numbered 12, after V lost 5 bases and J lost 4 bases. This CDR3 spans 17 amino acids. CDR3 region: CASSPRTGTGGMYEQYF. CDR3 bases: TGTGCCAGCAGCCCCAGGACCGGGACAGGGGGCATGTACGAGCAGTACTTC.

V is TRBV6-1 and J is TRBJ2-5; 7 bases are shared with TRBD2. Germline loops: CDR1 MNHNS, CDR2 SASEGT. The CDR3 consists of 14 residues. Trimming took 9 bases from V and 5 from J; bases not matched to a gene: 12. Here the CDR3 reads CASALLGGLETQYF. Written as DNA, the CDR3 is TGTGCCAGTGCCCTACTCGGGGGGTTGGAGACCCAGTACTTC.

The chain links TRBV28 to TRBJ1-5, with D maybe TRBD1 (5 bases). The CDR3 is 16 amino acids. Trimming stripped 7 bases from V and 2 bases from J, with 18 bases between. Per germline, CDR1 MDHEN and CDR2 SYDVKM. This CDR3 reads CASTSQGRVGNQPQHF. The CDR3 region has the DNA TGTGCCAGCACCTCCCAGGGTAGGGTCGGCAATCAGCCCCAGCATTTT. The full variable domain, its missing parts supplied by reference TRBV28 and TRBJ1-5, is DVKVTQSSRYLVKRTGEKVFLECVQDMDHENMFWYRQDPGLGLRLIYFSYDVKMKEKGDIPEGYSVSREKKERFSLILESASTNQTSMYLCASTSQGRVGNQPQHFGDGTRLSIL.

J is TRBJ2-1 and V is TRBV28; no definite D call. V lost 6 bases and J 8 bases, leaving 20 bases between the germline ends. The germline V gene encodes CDR1 MDHEN and CDR2 SYDVKM. The CDR3 is 15 amino acids. This CDR3 reads CASSLPPGAGHEQFF. The CDR3 DNA reads as TGTGCCAGCAGCCTTCCCCCCGGTGCCGGTCATGAGCAGTTCTTC.